Each of the 3 T cell receptor beta chains below was sequenced from the same sample in a study of blood T cell repertoires in COVID-19. Generated by immunoSEQ multiplex PCR, the TCRdb table keeps only in-frame clones and is missing some. The table shows over 90,000 clones, with 91% occurring only once. Sample: peripheral blood. Receptors originate from a man aged 18 to 29 with acute or convalescent COVID-19.

The CDR3 sequence is CASSSLHPQYF. DNA for the CDR3: TGTGCCAGCAGCTCTTTACATCCGCAGTACTTC. The chain combines TRBV11-2 with TRBJ2-7; no firm D call. Germline V CDR1 and CDR2: SGHAT, FQNNGV. The V end was cut by 4 bases, the J end by 9 bases, with 10 bases between. This CDR3 has 11 residues.

The CDR3 nucleotides read TGTGCCACCAGTGTAAGAGCAAATGAGCAGTTCTTC. Translating it yields CATSVRANEQFF. The chain is built from TRBV24-1 and TRBJ2-1; D uncertain. The germline V and J ends were trimmed by 5 bases and 7 bases, with 8 bases remaining between them. The CDR3 loop spans 12 amino acids. CDR1 is KGHDR and CDR2 is SFDVKD in the germline V gene.

The rearrangement uses TRBV11-2 and TRBJ2-7, with 7 bases that match TRBD1. CDR1 and CDR2 (germline): SGHAT, FQNNGV. The CDR3 contains 15 residues. Trimming at V came to 1 base and at J to 6 bases, leaving 9 bases not matched to a gene. CDR3 DNA: TGTGCCAGCAGCTTAGTGACAGGGCCCATTTCCGAGCAGTACTTC. It translates to CASSLVTGPISEQYF.